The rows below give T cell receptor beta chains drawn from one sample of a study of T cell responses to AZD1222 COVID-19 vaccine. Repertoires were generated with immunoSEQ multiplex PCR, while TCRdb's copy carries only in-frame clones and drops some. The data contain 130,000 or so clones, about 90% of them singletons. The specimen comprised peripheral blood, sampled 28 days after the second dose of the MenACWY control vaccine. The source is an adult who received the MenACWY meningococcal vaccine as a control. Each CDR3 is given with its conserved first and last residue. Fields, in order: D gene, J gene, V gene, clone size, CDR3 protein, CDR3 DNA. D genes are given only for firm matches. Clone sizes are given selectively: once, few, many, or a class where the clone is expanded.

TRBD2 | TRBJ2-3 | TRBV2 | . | CARIGTSRTDTQYF | TGTGCCAGGATTGGGACTAGCCGCACAGATACGCAGTATTTT
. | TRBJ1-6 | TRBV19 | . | CASSSRTGRDNSPLHF | TGTGCCAGTAGTAGCCGTACCGGCAGGGATAATTCACCCCTCCACTTT
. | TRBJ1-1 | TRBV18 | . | CASSPTQNTEAFF | TGTGCCAGCTCACCCACACAGAACACTGAAGCTTTCTTT
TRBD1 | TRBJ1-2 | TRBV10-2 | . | CASSFGTGSRYGYTF | TGCGCCAGCAGCTTTGGGACAGGGAGTCGCTATGGCTACACCTTC
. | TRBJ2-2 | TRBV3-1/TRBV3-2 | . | CASSQGWGSGELFF | TGTGCCAGCAGCCAAGGTTGGGGCTCCGGGGAGCTGTTTTTT
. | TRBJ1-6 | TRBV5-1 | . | CASSLGFGNSPLHF | TGCGCCAGCAGCTTAGGGTTCGGCAATTCACCCCTCCACTTT
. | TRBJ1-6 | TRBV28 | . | CASSPRGGGGNSPLHF | TGTGCCAGCAGTCCGCGGGGAGGCGGGGGGAATTCACCCCTCCACTTT
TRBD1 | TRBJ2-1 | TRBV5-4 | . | CASSLGQGIYNEQFF | TGTGCCAGCAGCTTAGGACAGGGGATCTACAATGAGCAGTTCTTC
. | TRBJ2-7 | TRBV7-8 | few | CASSLLEKGYEQYF | TGTGCCAGCAGCTTACTGGAGAAGGGATACGAGCAGTACTTC
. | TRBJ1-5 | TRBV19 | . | CASCRNRDRNQPQHF | TGTGCCAGTTGTAGAAACCGGGACCGCAATCAGCCCCAGCATTTT
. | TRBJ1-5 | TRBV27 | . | CASSPEGYLNQPQHF | TGTGCCAGCAGCCCAGAGGGCTACCTGAATCAGCCCCAGCATTTT
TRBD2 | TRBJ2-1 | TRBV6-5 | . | CASSYSAGGGLNEQFF | TGTGCCAGCAGTTACTCGGCGGGAGGCGGGCTGAATGAGCAGTTCTTC
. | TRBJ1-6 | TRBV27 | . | CASSSNRGTYNSPLHF | TGTGCCAGCAGTTCAAATCGCGGGACATATAATTCACCCCTCCACTTT
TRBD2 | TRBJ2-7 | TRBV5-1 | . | CASSLGLAGARYEQYF | TGCGCCAGCAGCCTCGGTCTAGCGGGGGCCCGCTACGAGCAGTACTTC
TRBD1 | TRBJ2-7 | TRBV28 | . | CASSLPGQGGYEQYF | TGTGCCAGCAGTTTGCCGGGACAGGGGGGATACGAGCAGTACTTC
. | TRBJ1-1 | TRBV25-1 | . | CASRETLNTEAFF | TGTGCCAGCAGGGAGACACTCAACACTGAAGCTTTCTTT
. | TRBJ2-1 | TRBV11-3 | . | CASSLDYWGTPMSNEQFF | TGTGCCAGCAGCTTAGATTACTGGGGGACCCCGATGTCCAATGAGCAGTTCTTC
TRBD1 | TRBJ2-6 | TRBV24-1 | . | CATSETGTGGLGGANVLTF | TGTGCCACCAGTGAAACCGGGACAGGGGGGTTAGGTGGGGCCAACGTCCTGACTTTC
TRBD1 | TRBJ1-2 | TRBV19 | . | CATPPETGNNYGYTF | TGTGCCACCCCTCCTGAGACAGGGAATAACTATGGCTACACCTTC
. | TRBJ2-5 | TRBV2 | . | CASSDAGMGTQYF | TGTGCCAGCAGTGATGCAGGCATGGGGACCCAGTACTTC
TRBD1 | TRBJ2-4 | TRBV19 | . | CASSKGQELAKNIQYF | TGTGCCAGTAGTAAGGGACAGGAGCTAGCCAAAAACATTCAGTACTTC
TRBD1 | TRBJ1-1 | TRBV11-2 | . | CASSLTNRGWTEAFF | TGTGCCAGCAGCTTAACGAACAGGGGCTGGACTGAAGCTTTCTTT
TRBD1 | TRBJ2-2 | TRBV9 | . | CASSPGTGRDTGELFF | TGTGCCAGCAGCCCGGGGACAGGGAGGGACACCGGGGAGCTGTTTTTT
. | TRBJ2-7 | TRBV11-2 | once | CASSLDIYEQYF | TGTGCCAGCAGCTTAGATATATACGAGCAGTACTTC
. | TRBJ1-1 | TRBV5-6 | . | CASSLVGSGAEAFF | TGTGCCAGCAGCTTGGTAGGTTCTGGCGCTGAAGCTTTCTTT
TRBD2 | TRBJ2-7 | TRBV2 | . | CASSEWSSGRLGREQYF | TGTGCCAGCAGTGAATGGAGTAGCGGGAGGTTGGGAAGGGAGCAGTACTTC
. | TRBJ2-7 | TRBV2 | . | CASNEGRSYEQYF | TGTGCCAGCAATGAGGGCCGTTCCTACGAGCAGTACTTC
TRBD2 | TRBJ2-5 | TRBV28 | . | CASSLRGLAGGPGETQYF | TGTGCCAGCAGTTTAAGAGGACTAGCGGGAGGGCCTGGGGAGACCCAGTACTTC
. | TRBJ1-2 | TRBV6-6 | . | CATSSGTIHGYTF | TGTGCCACTTCTTCCGGGACAATTCATGGCTACACCTTC
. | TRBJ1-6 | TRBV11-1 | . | CASSLTGVSSPLHF | TGTGCCAGCAGCTTAACGGGGGTGAGCTCACCCCTCCACTTT
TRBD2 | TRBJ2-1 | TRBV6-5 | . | CASSYQSRGAYNEQFF | TGTGCCAGCAGTTACCAGAGTCGGGGGGCCTACAATGAGCAGTTCTTC
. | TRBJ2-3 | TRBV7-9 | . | CASTNQLTDTQYF | TGTGCCAGCACCAATCAGCTCACAGATACGCAGTATTTT
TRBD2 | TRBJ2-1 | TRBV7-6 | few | CASGRGYEQFF | TGTGCCAGCGGGAGGGGTTACGAGCAGTTCTTC
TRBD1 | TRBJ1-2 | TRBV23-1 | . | CASSPTPGDREDPNYGYTF | TGCGCCAGCAGCCCCACACCGGGGGACAGGGAGGATCCTAACTATGGCTACACCTTC
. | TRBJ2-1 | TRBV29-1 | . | CSVGELYNEQFF | TGCAGCGTTGGTGAACTTTACAATGAGCAGTTCTTC
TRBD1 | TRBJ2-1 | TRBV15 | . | CATTRDRGYNEQFF | TGTGCCACCACCCGGGACAGGGGATACAATGAGCAGTTCTTC
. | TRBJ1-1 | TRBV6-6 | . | CASSWASYTEAFF | TGTGCCAGCAGTTGGGCGAGCTATACTGAAGCTTTCTTT
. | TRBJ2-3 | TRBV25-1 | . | CASIGDVTDTQYF | TGTGCCAGCATCGGGGACGTCACAGATACGCAGTATTTT
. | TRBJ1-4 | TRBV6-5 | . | CASSWGRTNEKLFF | TGTGCCAGCAGTTGGGGCAGAACTAATGAAAAACTGTTTTTT
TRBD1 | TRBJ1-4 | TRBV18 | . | CASSPPGQVGEKLFF | TGTGCCAGCTCACCTCCGGGACAGGTTGGTGAAAAACTGTTTTTT
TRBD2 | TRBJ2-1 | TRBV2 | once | CASSIRDYGGEQFF | TGTGCCAGCAGTATCCGGGACTACGGAGGGGAGCAGTTCTTC
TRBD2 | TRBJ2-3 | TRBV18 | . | CASSPNEGLLTSGSTDTQYF | TGTGCCAGCTCACCAAACGAGGGCCTCTTGACTAGCGGGAGCACAGATACGCAGTATTTT
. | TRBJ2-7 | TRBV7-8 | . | CASSLTGSVYEQYF | TGTGCCAGCAGCCTTACGGGATCTGTCTACGAGCAGTACTTC
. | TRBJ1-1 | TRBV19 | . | CASSGERHAFF | TGTGCCAGTAGCGGCGAAAGGCATGCTTTCTTT
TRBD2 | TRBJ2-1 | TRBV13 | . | CASSSQAAGWTHNEQFF | TGTGCCAGCAGCTCGCAGGCAGCGGGATGGACCCACAATGAGCAGTTCTTC
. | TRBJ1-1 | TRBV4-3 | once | CASSRGQNTEAFF | TGCGCCAGCAGCCGTGGACAGAACACTGAAGCTTTCTTT
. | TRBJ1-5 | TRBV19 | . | CASSLLANQPQHF | TGTGCCAGTAGTTTGTTGGCCAATCAGCCCCAGCATTTT
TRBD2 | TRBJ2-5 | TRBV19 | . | CASSIGLAGPQETQYF | TGTGCCAGTAGTATAGGACTAGCGGGACCTCAAGAGACCCAGTACTTC
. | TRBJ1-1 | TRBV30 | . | CAWDRKNTEAFF | TGTGCCTGGGACAGAAAGAACACTGAAGCTTTCTTT
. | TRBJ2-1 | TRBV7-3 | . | CASSLPGSNNEQFF | TGTGCCAGCAGCTTACCCGGGAGTAACAATGAGCAGTTCTTC
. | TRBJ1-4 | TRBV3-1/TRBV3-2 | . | CASSQKTNRALTLGEKLFF | TGTGCCAGCAGCCAAAAAACCAACCGGGCCCTAACTTTGGGTGAAAAACTGTTTTTT
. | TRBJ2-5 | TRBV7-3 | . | CASSLWGMETQYF | TGTGCCAGCAGCTTGTGGGGTATGGAGACCCAGTACTTC
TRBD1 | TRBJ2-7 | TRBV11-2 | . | CASSFGQGFPYEQYF | TGTGCCAGCAGCTTTGGACAGGGATTTCCCTACGAGCAGTACTTC
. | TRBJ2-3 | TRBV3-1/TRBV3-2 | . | CASSQGGSTDTQYF | TGTGCCAGCAGCCAGGGCGGAAGCACAGATACGCAGTATTTT
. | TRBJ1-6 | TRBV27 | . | CASSLFYGREQGWVLDSPLHF | TGTGCCAGCTCATTGTTCTATGGGCGAGAGCAGGGGTGGGTGCTTGATTCACCCCTCCACTTT
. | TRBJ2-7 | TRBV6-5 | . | CASSSVVGHLEQYF | TGTGCCAGCAGTTCGGTAGTGGGGCATCTCGAGCAGTACTTC
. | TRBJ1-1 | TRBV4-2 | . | CASSPNEGYTEAFF | TGTGCCAGCAGCCCCAATGAGGGGTATACTGAAGCTTTCTTT
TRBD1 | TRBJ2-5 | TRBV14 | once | CASSLTSRDRVSETQYF | TGTGCCAGCAGCCTAACATCCCGGGACAGGGTATCAGAGACCCAGTACTTC
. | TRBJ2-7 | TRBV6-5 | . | CASSYSRGEAYEQYF | TGTGCCAGCAGTTACTCGAGAGGTGAAGCCTACGAGCAGTACTTC